The 16 T cell receptor beta chains below all came from one sample that was sequenced in a study of blood T cell repertoires in COVID-19. Measured with immunoSEQ multiplex PCR; TCRdb has only the in-frame clones, and not every one. Among 210,000 or so clones listed, about 90% were seen once. Sequencing was done on a sample of peripheral blood. The receptors stem from a man in his thirties or forties with acute or convalescent COVID-19.

V is TRBV18 and J is TRBJ2-1, with TRBD2 matching 9 bases. With V trimmed by 0 bases and J by 8 bases, 5 bases remained unmatched. This CDR3 is built from 15 residues. Germline values: CDR1 KGHSH, CDR2 LQKENI. DNA for the CDR3: TGTGCCAGCTCACCACCGGTTCTAGCGGGATATGAGCAGTTCTTC. Encoded protein: CASSPPVLAGYEQFF.

The chain recombines TRBV5-1 with TRBJ1-1; D is unresolved. The CDR3 has 14 amino acids. V lost 0 bases and J 1 base, leaving 7 bases between the germline ends. Germline V gene lookup returns CDR1 SGHRS and CDR2 YFSETQ. The CDR3 is CASSLGYGNTEAFF. The CDR3 bases are TGCGCCAGCAGCTTGGGGTACGGGAACACTGAAGCTTTCTTT.

The V call is TRBV27, the J call TRBJ2-3; D may be TRBD2 (6 bases). V shed 5 bases and J shed 9 bases, with 15 bases lying between them. This CDR3 is built from 13 residues. Germline loops: CDR1 MNHEY, CDR2 SMNVEV (reference sequence). The CDR3 bases are TGTGCCAGCAGTCCGCTCGGGAGAGGGACGCAGTATTTT. Protein: CASSPLGRGTQYF.

The chain is built from TRBV29-1 and TRBJ1-1, with D perhaps matching TRBD1 (5 bases). Looked up from germline, CDR1 is SQVTM and CDR2 is ANQGSEA. This CDR3 is 12 amino acids long. V lost 8 bases and J 3 bases, leaving 13 bases between the germline ends. CDR3 bases: TGCAGCACCCGACGGGGGGACACTGAAGCTTTCTTT. Its translation: CSTRRGDTEAFF.

The V gene is TRBV28, the J gene TRBJ2-1; TRBD1 aligns across 7 bases. The CDR3 has 17 residues. The J segment lost 3 bases and the V segment lost 6 bases, leaving 14 bases of the junction unmatched. From germline, CDR1 is MDHEN and CDR2 SYDVKM. The CDR3 nucleotides are TGTGCCAGCAGGCAAACAGGGGCGAGGACTTACTACAATGAGCAGTTCTTC. Amino acids: CASRQTGARTYYNEQFF.

V and J are TRBV7-6 and TRBJ2-5; a weak D match, TRBD1 (6 bases). This CDR3 is built from 13 residues. The germline CDR1 and CDR2 sequences are SGHVS and FNYEAQ. Trimming removed 1 base from V and 4 bases from J, with 7 bases in between. CDR3 in amino acids: CASSLGTVETQYF. Here the CDR3 DNA reads TGTGCCAGCAGCTTAGGGACAGTAGAGACCCAGTACTTC.

The chain combines TRBV7-9 with TRBJ2-2; TRBD1 matches 9 bases. The CDR3 consists of 16 residues. Germline-derived CDR1 and CDR2 are SEHNR and FQNEAQ (reference sequence). With V trimmed by 5 bases and J by 5 bases, 9 bases remained unmatched. The CDR3 nucleotides are TGTGCCAGCAGCACACCGGGACAGGGTTTGACCGGGGAGCTGTTTTTT. Protein: CASSTPGQGLTGELFF.

The gene calls are TRBV6-1 and TRBJ1-5, with 7 bases matching TRBD1. CDR3 length: 18 residues. From germline, CDR1 is MNHNS and CDR2 SASEGT. J was trimmed by 0 bases and V by 3 bases; bases with no gene match: 11. CDR3 nucleotide sequence: TGTGCCAGCAGTGAGTTCTGGCAGGGGGTCACTAGCAATCAGCCCCAGCATTTT. Its protein product is CASSEFWQGVTSNQPQHF.

This sequence joins TRBV30 and TRBJ1-2; a weak D match, TRBD1 (6 bases). The CDR3 covers 12 residues. Germline V gene sequence: CDR1 GTSNPN, CDR2 SVGIG (reference sequence). The V gene lost 1 base and the J gene lost 8 bases, with 11 bases spanning the gap. The CDR3 reads CAWSEQGGGYTF. CDR3 DNA: TGTGCCTGGAGTGAACAGGGTGGAGGCTACACCTTC.

The chain recombines TRBV5-1 with TRBJ2-2; TRBD2 matches 12 bases. The CDR3 has 19 residues. The V and J ends lost 2 bases and 1 base, in that order; junction bases with no gene match: 9. Per the germline V gene, CDR1 is SGHRS and CDR2 is YFSETQ. CDR3 protein: CASSLAGTSGLQNTGELFF. CDR3 bases: TGCGCCAGCAGCTTAGCCGGGACTAGCGGGTTACAGAACACCGGGGAGCTGTTTTTT.

V is TRBV15 and J is TRBJ1-4, with 7 positions matching TRBD1. The V and J ends lost 3 bases and 7 bases, in that order; junction bases with no gene match: 5. The CDR3 contains 14 residues. Looked up from germline, CDR1 is LNHNV and CDR2 is YYDKDF (reference sequence). The CDR3 region is CATSSRTGLEKLFF. As DNA, the CDR3 is TGTGCCACCAGCAGTAGGACAGGTCTTGAAAAACTGTTTTTT.

CDR3 nucleotides: TGCGCCAGCAGTCTACAGGGGGCAAGTACTGAAGCTTTCTTT. Translation: CASSLQGASTEAFF. The chain recombines TRBV5-1 with TRBJ1-1; 9 nucleotides align to TRBD1. Germline trimming cut 5 bases from V and 5 bases from J; bases unmatched to any gene: 7. CDR1 SGHRS and CDR2 YFSETQ come from the germline V gene. The CDR3 sequence is 14 residues long.

The rearrangement joins TRBV3-1 (or the pseudogene TRBV3-2) to TRBJ1-5; D unclear. The CDR3 runs to 13 residues. V was pared by 5 bases and J by 4 bases, with 9 bases between. CDR1 LGHDT and CDR2 YNNKEL come from the germline V gene (reference sequence). CDR3 sequence reads: CASSITGNQPQHF. The CDR3 region has the DNA TGTGCCAGCAGCATCACGGGGAATCAGCCCCAGCATTTT.

The V and J genes are TRBV5-1 and TRBJ1-4, with TRBD1 identical over 8 bases. The CDR3 runs 13 residues. Germline CDR1 reads SGHRS; CDR2 reads YFSETQ. J was trimmed by 8 bases and V by 2 bases; bases with no gene match: 2. For the CDR3, the DNA is TGCGCCAGCAGCTTAGGGACAGGAGAAAAACTGTTTTTT. This translates into CASSLGTGEKLFF.

The V call is TRBV4-1, the J call TRBJ1-5; a possible D gene is TRBD1 (5 bases). Germline lookup yields CDR1 MGHRA and CDR2 YSYEKL. Trimming cost V 4 bases and J 4 bases, with 14 bases left between them. The CDR3 consists of 15 residues. Here the CDR3 DNA reads TGCGCCAGCAGCCTAGAAAGGCAGGGAAATCAGCCCCAGCATTTT. This codes for CASSLERQGNQPQHF.

The V gene is TRBV11-2, the J gene TRBJ2-3, with a possible D match to TRBD1 (6 bases). Germline values: CDR1 SGHAT, CDR2 FQNNGV. Trimming left V 8 bases short and J 6 bases short, with 12 bases between. CDR3 length: 12 residues. In DNA form, the CDR3 reads TGTGCCAGCGATGGCCAGGGGGATACGCAGTATTTT. Translation: CASDGQGDTQYF.